This TCR beta chain appears in the sequencing data of a study of Ad26.COV2.S vaccination and SARS-CoV-2 variants. The table came from immunoSEQ multiplex PCR; TCRdb's copy has only in-frame clones and leaves some out. The data show approximately 410,000 clones, approximately 88% seen once. Germline CDR1 SEHNR, CDR2 FQNEAQ (reference sequence). There are 14 residues in the CDR3. V was clipped by 5 bases and J by 1 base, with 9 bases between them. In regard to this clone: Its antigen is currently unknown.

Treatment reported: 19 received Ad26.COV2.S at low or high dose, single or two shots; 5 received placebo; per-sample allocation not given. Sampling happened 63 days after the first vaccine or placebo injection. The study's findings and limits: Measures of TCR breadth and depth may have fallen short of total T cell responses.

This sequence originates from a person aged 18-60 years who received the Ad26.COV2.S COVID-19 vaccine or a placebo. The chain carries TRBV7-9 and TRBJ2-4; D ambiguous. The specimen comprised peripheral blood, sampled in a trial of Ad26.COV2.S vaccine versus placebo. CDR3 nucleotide sequence: TGTGCCAGCAGCCCCGTCCTGGCCAAAAACATTCAGTACTTC. The encoded protein is CASSPVLAKNIQYF. The complete variable domain, with remaining parts taken from reference TRBV7-9 and TRBJ2-4, reads DTGVSQNPRHKITKRGQNVTFRCDPISEHNRLYWYRQTLGQGPEFLTYFQNEAQLEKSRLLSDRFSAERPKGSFSTLEIQRTEQGDSAMYLCASSPVLAKNIQYFGAGTRLSVL.